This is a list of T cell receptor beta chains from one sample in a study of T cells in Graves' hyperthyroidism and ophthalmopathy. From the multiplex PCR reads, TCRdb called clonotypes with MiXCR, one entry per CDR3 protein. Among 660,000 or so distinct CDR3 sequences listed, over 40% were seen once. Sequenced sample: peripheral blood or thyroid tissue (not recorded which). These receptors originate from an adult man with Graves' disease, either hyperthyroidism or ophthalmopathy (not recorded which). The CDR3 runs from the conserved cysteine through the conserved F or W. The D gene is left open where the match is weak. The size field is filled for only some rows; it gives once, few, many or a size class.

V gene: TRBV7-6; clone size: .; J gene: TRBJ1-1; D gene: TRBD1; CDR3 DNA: TGTGCCAGCAGCCCCCCGAACCGGGACAGGGAGACTGAAGCTTTCTTT; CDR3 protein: CASSPPNRDRETEAFF
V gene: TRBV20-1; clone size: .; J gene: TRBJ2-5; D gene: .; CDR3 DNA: TGCAGTGCCGCCAGAGAGACCCAGTACTTC; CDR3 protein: CSAARETQYF
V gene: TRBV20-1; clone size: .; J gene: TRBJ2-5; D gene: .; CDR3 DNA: TGCAGTGCTCACATCCAAGAGACCCAGTACTTC; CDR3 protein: CSAHIQETQYF
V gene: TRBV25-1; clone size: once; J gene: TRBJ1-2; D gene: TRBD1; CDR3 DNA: TGTGCCAGCAGAGGGACAGTGGGGATCTATGGCTACACCTTC; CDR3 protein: CASRGTVGIYGYTF
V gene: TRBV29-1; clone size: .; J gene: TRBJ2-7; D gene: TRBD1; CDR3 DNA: TGCAGCGTGGGGTCGACAGGGGGCTTATACGAGCAGTACTTC; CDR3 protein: CSVGSTGGLYEQYF
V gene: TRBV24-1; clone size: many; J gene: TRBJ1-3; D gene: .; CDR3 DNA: TGTGCCACCAGTGATCCCTCCGGACCCTCTGGAAACACCATATATTTT; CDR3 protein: CATSDPSGPSGNTIYF
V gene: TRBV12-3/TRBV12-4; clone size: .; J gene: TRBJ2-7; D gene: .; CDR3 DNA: TGTGCCAGCAGTTACGGGGCTTCGGCAGGGGCCGAGCAGTACTTC; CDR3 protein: CASSYGASAGAEQYF
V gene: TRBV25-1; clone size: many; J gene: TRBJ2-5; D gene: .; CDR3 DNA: TGTGCCAGCAGCCCCCCGTGGCCACACGAAGAGACCCAGTACTTC; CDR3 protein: CASSPPWPHEETQYF
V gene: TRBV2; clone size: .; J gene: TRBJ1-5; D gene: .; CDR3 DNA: TGTGCCAGCAGAGGGACGGTGAATCAGCATTTT; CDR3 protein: CASRGTVNQHF
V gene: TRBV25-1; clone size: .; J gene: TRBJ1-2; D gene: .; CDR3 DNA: TGTGCCAGCAGTGCGTCGACAAGCTACTATGGCTACACCTTC; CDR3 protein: CASSASTSYYGYTF
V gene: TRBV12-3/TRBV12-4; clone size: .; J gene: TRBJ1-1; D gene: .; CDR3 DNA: TGTGCCAGCACTCTTCAAGGGGGTTCCCCTGAAGCTTTCTTT; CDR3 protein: CASTLQGGSPEAFF
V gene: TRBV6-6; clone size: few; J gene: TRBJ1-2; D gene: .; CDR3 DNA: TGTGCCAGCAGCAACGACAGGTTCGATGGCTACACCTTC; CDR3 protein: CASSNDRFDGYTF
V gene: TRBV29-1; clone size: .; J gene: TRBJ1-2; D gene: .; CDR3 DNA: TGCAGCTCACCGTCGGACACGAACTATGGCTACACCTTC; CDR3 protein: CSSPSDTNYGYTF
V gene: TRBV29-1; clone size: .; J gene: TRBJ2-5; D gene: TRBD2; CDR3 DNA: TGCAGCTCCTATAGCGGGAGTGGAAAGACCCAGTACTTC; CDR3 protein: CSSYSGSGKTQYF
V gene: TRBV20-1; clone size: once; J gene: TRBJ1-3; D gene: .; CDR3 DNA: TGCAGTGCTAGACAGAACACCATATATTTT; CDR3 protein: CSARQNTIYF
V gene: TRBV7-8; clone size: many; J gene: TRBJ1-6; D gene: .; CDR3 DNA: TGTGCCAGCAGCTTATCCCGGACTGGTTCACCCCTCCACTTT; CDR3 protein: CASSLSRTGSPLHF
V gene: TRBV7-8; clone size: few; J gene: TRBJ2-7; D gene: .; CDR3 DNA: TGTGCCAGCAGCTTAAGGGCCGGGGGAGGAAACTACGAGCAGTACTTC; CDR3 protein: CASSLRAGGGNYEQYF
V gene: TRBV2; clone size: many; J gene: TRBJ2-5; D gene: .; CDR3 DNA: TGTGCCAGCAGTGACCATGGAGGGGGCTTGGGGACCCAGTACTTC; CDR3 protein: CASSDHGGGLGTQYF
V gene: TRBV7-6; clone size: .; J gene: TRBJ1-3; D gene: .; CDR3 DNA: TGTGCCAGCAGCTCGACACGTGGAAGCACCATATATTTT; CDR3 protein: CASSSTRGSTIYF
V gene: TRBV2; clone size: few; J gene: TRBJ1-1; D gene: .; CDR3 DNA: TGTGCCAGCATCGAGGGGGGCACTGAAGCTTTCTTT; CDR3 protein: CASIEGGTEAFF
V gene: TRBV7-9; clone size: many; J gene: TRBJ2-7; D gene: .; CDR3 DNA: TGTGCCAGCAGCCCGGTGGGCAGGGGCTACGAGCAGTACTTC; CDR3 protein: CASSPVGRGYEQYF
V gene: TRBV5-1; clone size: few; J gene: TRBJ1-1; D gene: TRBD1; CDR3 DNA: TGCGCCAGCAGCTCGGACAGGGACAACACTGAAGCTTTCTTT; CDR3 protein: CASSSDRDNTEAFF
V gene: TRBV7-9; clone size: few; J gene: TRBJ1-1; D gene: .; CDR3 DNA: TGTGCCAGCAGCTTGCGTCCGGACGGGGAGGCTTTCTTT; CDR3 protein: CASSLRPDGEAFF
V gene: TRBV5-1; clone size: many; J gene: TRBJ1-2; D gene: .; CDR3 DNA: TGCGCCAGCAGCTTGGCTGAGGCGTATGGCTACACCTTC; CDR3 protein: CASSLAEAYGYTF
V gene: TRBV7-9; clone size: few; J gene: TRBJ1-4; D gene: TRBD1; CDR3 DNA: TGTGCCAGCAGGCGATCGACAGGGTTGGGTGAAAAACTGTTTTTT; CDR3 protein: CASRRSTGLGEKLFF
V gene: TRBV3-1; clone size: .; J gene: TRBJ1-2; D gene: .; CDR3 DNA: TGTGCCAGCAGCCAAGGTCATAAGGGGAACTATGGCTACACCTTC; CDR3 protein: CASSQGHKGNYGYTF
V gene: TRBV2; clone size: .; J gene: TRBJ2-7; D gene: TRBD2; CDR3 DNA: TGTGCCAGCAGTGATGGTCGGGAGGGCCACGAGCAGTACTTC; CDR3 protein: CASSDGREGHEQYF
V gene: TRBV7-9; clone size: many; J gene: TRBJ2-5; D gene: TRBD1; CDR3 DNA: TGTGCCAGCAGACAGGGGGATGAGACCCAGTACTTC; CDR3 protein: CASRQGDETQYF
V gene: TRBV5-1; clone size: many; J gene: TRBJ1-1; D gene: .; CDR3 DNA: TGCGCCAGCAGCTTACAGGACGTACGAGAAGCTTTCTTT; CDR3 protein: CASSLQDVREAFF
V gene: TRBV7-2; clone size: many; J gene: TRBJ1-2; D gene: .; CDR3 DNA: TGTGCCAGCAGCTTAGGGACGGATAATGGCTACACCTTC; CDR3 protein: CASSLGTDNGYTF
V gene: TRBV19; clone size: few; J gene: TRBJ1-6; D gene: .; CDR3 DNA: TGTGCCAGTAGTGGTGATTTTAATTCACCCCTCCACTTT; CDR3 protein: CASSGDFNSPLHF
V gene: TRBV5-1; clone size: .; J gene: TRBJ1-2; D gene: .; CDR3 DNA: TGCGCCAGCAGCCAGCCCTCGAAAGGCTACACCTTC; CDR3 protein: CASSQPSKGYTF
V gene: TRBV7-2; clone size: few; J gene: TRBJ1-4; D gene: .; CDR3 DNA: TGTGCCAGCAGCTTAGCAGGGAATAATGAAAAACTGTTTTTT; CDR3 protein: CASSLAGNNEKLFF
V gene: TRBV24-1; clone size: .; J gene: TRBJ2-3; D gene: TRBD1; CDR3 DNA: TGTGCCACCAGTGAAATGGTAACCGGGACAGGGAACACAGATACGCAGTATTTT; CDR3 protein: CATSEMVTGTGNTDTQYF
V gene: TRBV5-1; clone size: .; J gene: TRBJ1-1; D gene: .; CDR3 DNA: TGCGCCAGCAGCCGTACAGGGTTCACTGAAGCTTTCTTT; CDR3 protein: CASSRTGFTEAFF
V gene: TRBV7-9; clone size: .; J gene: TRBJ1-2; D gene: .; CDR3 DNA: TGTGCCAGCAGCTCCCCTGCGGGACACCAATATGGCTACACCTTC; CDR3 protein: CASSSPAGHQYGYTF